One and the same sample provided the 14 T cell receptor beta chains below, sequenced in a study of shared clonotypes between healthy human individuals. Terminally differentiated effector memory CD45RA+ cells were excluded from the naive CD8 cells, which were CD45RO-negative and positively selected for CCR7. Clones were sequenced by immunoSEQ multiplex PCR, and TCRdb holds only the in-frame ones, with some missing. This table holds about 600,000 clones, 98% found once. The specimen was naive CD8+ T cells sorted from blood. These receptors all come from a man aged 25-45 years in good health.

CDR3 loop: CASKPTGSIDVTQYF. CDR3 sequence (DNA): TGTGCCAGCAAGCCGACAGGGTCCATTGACGTGACCCAGTACTTC. V is TRBV7-9 and J is TRBJ2-5, with 7 bases matching TRBD1. Germline lookup yields CDR1 SEHNR and CDR2 FQNEAQ (reference sequence). The J segment lost 7 bases and the V segment lost 7 bases, leaving 15 bases of the junction unmatched. The CDR3 is 15 amino acids.

This clone was detected once. V is TRBV5-8 and J is TRBJ1-2; TRBD1 agrees at 7 bases. The CDR3 spans 11 residues. After removal of 7 bases from V and 7 bases from J, the junction contained 4 bases not matched to a gene. The germline V gene encodes CDR1 SGHTS and CDR2 YDEGEE. Here the CDR3 reads CASPKGAGYTF. CDR3 bases: TGTGCCAGCCCCAAGGGGGCTGGCTACACCTTC.

The chain uses TRBV9 and TRBJ2-1; no firm D call. The V and J ends lost 7 bases and 6 bases respectively, with 8 bases between them. This CDR3 has 11 amino acids. From germline, CDR1 is SGDLS and CDR2 YYNGEE. The CDR3: CASGGVNEQFF. In nucleotides, the CDR3 is TGTGCCAGCGGTGGGGTCAATGAGCAGTTCTTC.

The CDR3 region is CASSLETPYQSPQYF. The DNA for the CDR3 is TGTGCCAGCAGCCTAGAGACTCCATACCAGTCGCCGCAGTATTTT. J is TRBJ2-3 and V is TRBV7-2, with D uncertain. This CDR3 region has 15 residues. Trimming took 5 bases from V and 10 from J, leaving 22 bases between them. Germline loops: CDR1 SGHTA, CDR2 FQGNSA.

The V call is TRBV5-1, the J call TRBJ2-5; 8 nucleotides line up with TRBD2. The CDR3 consists of 15 residues. Per the germline V gene, CDR1 is SGHRS and CDR2 is YFSETQ. V was pared by 0 bases and J by 1 base, with 2 bases of the junction left unmatched. The CDR3 spells CASSLGAGVQETQYF. CDR3 in DNA: TGCGCCAGCAGCTTGGGAGCGGGGGTCCAAGAGACCCAGTACTTC. Combining the CDR3 with reference TRBV5-1 and TRBJ2-5 gives the whole variable domain KAGVTQTPRYLIKTRGQQVTLSCSPISGHRSVSWYQQTPGQGLQFLFEYFSETQRNKGNFPGRFSGRQFSNSRSEMNVSTLELGDSALYLCASSLGAGVQETQYFGPGTRLLVL.

This chain links TRBV18 with TRBJ1-5, with no clear D. The CDR3 extends over 16 amino acids. Germline CDR1 and CDR2: KGHSH and LQKENI. With 1 base removed from V and 0 bases from J, the gap between germline ends came to 10 bases. The CDR3 spells CASSPRSVNSNQPQHF. CDR3 in DNA: TGTGCCAGCTCACCACGGTCGGTTAATAGCAATCAGCCCCAGCATTTT.

V is TRBV4-1 and J is TRBJ1-2; D is ambiguous. The CDR3 is 14 residues long. V was cut by 4 bases and J by 4 bases, with 13 bases left in between. The germline gives CDR1 MGHRA, CDR2 YSYEKL. CDR3 sequence reads: CASSPPPASYGYTF. CDR3 bases: TGCGCCAGCAGCCCCCCCCCAGCTAGCTATGGCTACACCTTC.

The rearrangement joins TRBV29-1 to TRBJ1-1; unclear D gene. CDR1 is SQVTM and CDR2 is ANQGSEA in the germline V gene. With 3 bases removed from V and 1 base from J, the gap between germline ends came to 18 bases. This CDR3 is built from 16 residues. The CDR3 sequence: CSVEGRAGASNTEAFF. The DNA for the CDR3 is TGCAGCGTTGAGGGAAGGGCTGGAGCATCGAACACTGAAGCTTTCTTT.

The rearrangement links TRBV6-5 to TRBJ2-7, with TRBD2 as a possible D gene (6 bases). V was shortened by 6 bases and J by 6 bases, with 21 bases between the two germline ends. Germline V gives CDR1 MNHEY, CDR2 SVGAGI. The CDR3 spans 15 residues. The CDR3 reads CASSNAGIWSPEQYF. CDR3 in DNA: TGTGCCAGCAGCAACGCGGGGATCTGGAGTCCCGAGCAGTACTTC.

This chain joins TRBV27 and TRBJ2-7; possible D gene TRBD1, 6 bases. The germline V gene has CDR1 MNHEY and CDR2 SMNVEV (reference sequence). CDR3 length: 13 amino acids. Trimming cost V 5 bases and J 6 bases, with 14 bases left between them. The CDR3 loop is CASSISGVGEQYF. In DNA, the CDR3 is TGTGCCAGCAGTATTTCAGGGGTAGGCGAGCAGTACTTC.

The rearrangement joins TRBV11-2 to TRBJ1-1, with D tentatively TRBD1 (5 bases). V lost 3 bases to trimming and J lost 3 bases, with 14 bases between them. Germline values: CDR1 SGHAT, CDR2 FQNNGV. The CDR3 is made up of 15 amino acids. The CDR3 nucleotides are TGTGCCAGCAGCTTGGGGCAGGGACGGGACACTGAAGCTTTCTTT. This translates into CASSLGQGRDTEAFF.

The genes are TRBV9 and TRBJ2-5, with D perhaps assigned TRBD1 or TRBD2 (5 bases each). Germline CDR1 is SGDLS and CDR2 is YYNGEE. Trimming stripped 1 base from V and 5 bases from J, with 15 bases between. CDR3 size: 15 residues. This chain's CDR3 is CASSVSGGGSETQYF. The CDR3, as DNA: TGTGCCAGCAGCGTAAGTGGGGGTGGCTCCGAGACCCAGTACTTC.

The genes are TRBV5-5 and TRBJ2-7; no clear D. The V and J ends lost 5 bases and 1 base respectively, with 10 bases between them. The CDR3 is 13 amino acids. Germline assignment: CDR1 SGHKS and CDR2 YYEKEE (reference sequence). In DNA form, the CDR3 reads TGTGCCAGCAGTTTCGGATATTCCTACGAGCAGTACTTC. Residues: CASSFGYSYEQYF.

J is TRBJ2-5 and V is TRBV29-1; 7 nucleotides agree with TRBD2. Germline assignment: CDR1 SQVTM and CDR2 ANQGSEA. Trimming at V came to 6 bases and at J to 4 bases, leaving 5 bases not matched to a gene. The CDR3 has 12 amino acids. The CDR3, as DNA: TGCAGCGTGGGGGGGGTAGGAGAGACCCAGTACTTC. It specifies CSVGGVGETQYF.